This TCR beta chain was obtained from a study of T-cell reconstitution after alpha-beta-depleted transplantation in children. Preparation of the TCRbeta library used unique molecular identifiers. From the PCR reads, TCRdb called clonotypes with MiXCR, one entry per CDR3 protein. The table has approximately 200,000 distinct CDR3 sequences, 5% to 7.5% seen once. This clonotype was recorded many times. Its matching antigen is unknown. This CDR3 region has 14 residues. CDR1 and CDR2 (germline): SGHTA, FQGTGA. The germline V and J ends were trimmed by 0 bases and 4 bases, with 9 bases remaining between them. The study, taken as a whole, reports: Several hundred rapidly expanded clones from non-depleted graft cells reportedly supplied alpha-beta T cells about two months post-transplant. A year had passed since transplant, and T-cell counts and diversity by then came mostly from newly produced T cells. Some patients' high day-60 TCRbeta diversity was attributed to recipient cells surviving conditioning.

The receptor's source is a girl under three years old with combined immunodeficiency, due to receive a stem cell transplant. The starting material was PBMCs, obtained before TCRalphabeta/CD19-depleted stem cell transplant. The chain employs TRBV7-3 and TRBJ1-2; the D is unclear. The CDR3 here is CASSLTEKLYGYTF. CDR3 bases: TGTGCCAGCAGCTTAACAGAGAAACTCTATGGCTACACCTTC.